This T cell receptor (beta chain) was observed in a study of PD-1 blockade in mismatch repair-deficient tumors. Across the whole study: Patients had fewer than 15 mismatch repair-deficient cancer types and were previously treated and progressing.

In regard to this clone: Its antigen is currently unknown.

Data came from immunoSEQ multiplex PCR; TCRdb stores just in-frame clones and leaves some out. The sample has more than 50,000 clones; around 88% are singletons. Study-wide findings and caveats: Tumor-resident clones, often absent from pretreatment blood, expanded after pembrolizumab and then contracted.

Every patient had mismatch repair deficiency by PCR or immunohistochemistry. Trimming shortened V by 5 bases and J by 3 bases, and 11 bases separated the two germline ends. Germline loops: CDR1 MDHEN, CDR2 SYDVKM. CDR3 length: 13 residues. This specimen consisted of peripheral blood, obtained 52 weeks after starting pembrolizumab. The chain recombines TRBV28 with TRBJ2-7; D is unresolved. The receptor's source is an adult with mismatch repair-deficient cancer. CDR3 amino acids: CASSLDTFYEQYF. In DNA, the CDR3 is TGTGCCAGCAGTCTCGACACCTTCTACGAGCAGTACTTC.